This TCR beta chain was observed in a study of cytomegalovirus exposure and HLA in healthy donors. Study-level results: A later analysis linked more than 15,000 TCR beta sequences to HLA alleles at 0.05 false discovery rate.

The primer mix had 60 Vbeta and 13 Jbeta primers. The protocol was immunoSEQ multiplex PCR, while the TCRdb copy is restricted to in-frame clones and leaves out a portion. The table records 130,000 or so clones, roughly 80% of them present only once. As for this clone: Its antigen is not identified.

CDR1 is MDHEN, CDR2 SYDVKM, per germline. With 4 bases removed from V and 4 bases from J, the gap between germline ends came to 13 bases. The CDR3 has 14 residues. This sequence was found in a woman in her forties in good health and CMV-seronegative. Sequenced material: PBMCs. This rearrangement joins TRBV28 to TRBJ1-2; D is possibly TRBD1 (5 bases). The CDR3 spells CASSSRRVLYGYTF. The CDR3 bases are TGTGCCAGCAGTTCCCGCAGGGTTCTCTATGGCTACACCTTC.